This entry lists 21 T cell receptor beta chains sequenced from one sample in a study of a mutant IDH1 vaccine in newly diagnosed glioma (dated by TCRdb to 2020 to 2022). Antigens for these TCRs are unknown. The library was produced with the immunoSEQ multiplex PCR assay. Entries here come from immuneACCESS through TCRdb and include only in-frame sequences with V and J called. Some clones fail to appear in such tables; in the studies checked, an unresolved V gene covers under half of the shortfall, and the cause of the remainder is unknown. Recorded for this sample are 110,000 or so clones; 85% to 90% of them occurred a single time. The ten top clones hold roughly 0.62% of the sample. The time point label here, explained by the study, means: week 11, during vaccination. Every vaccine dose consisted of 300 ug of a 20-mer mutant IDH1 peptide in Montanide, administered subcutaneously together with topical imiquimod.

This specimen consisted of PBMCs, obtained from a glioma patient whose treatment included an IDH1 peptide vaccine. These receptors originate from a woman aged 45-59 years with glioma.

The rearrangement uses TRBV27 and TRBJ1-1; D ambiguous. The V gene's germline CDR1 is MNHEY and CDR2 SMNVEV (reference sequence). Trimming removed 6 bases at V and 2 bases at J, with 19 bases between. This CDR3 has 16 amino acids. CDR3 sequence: CASSPPPGSYNTEAFF. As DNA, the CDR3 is TGTGCCAGCAGCCCTCCCCCAGGTTCCTATAACACTGAAGCTTTCTTT.

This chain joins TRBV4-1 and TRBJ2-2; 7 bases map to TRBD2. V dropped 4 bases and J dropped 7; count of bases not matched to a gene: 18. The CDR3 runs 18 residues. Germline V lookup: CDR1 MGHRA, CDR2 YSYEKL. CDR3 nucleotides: TGCGCCAGCAGCCCCGGCCAGCGGGAAACACGAACAAACGGGGAGCTGTTTTTT. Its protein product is CASSPGQRETRTNGELFF.

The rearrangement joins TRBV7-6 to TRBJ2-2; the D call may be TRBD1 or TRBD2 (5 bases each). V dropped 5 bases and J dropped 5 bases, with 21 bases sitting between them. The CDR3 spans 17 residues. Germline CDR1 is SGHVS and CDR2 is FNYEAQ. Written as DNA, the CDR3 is TGTGCCAGCAGCCTAGAGGGGTACGCGGGTGGGACCGGGGAGCTGTTTTTT. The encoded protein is CASSLEGYAGGTGELFF.

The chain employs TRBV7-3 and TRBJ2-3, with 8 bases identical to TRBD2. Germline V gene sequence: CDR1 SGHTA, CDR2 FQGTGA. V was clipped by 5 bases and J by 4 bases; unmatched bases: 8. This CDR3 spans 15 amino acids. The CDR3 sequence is CASSGGTSLPDTQYF. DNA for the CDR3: TGTGCCAGCAGCGGCGGGACTAGTCTTCCAGATACGCAGTATTTT.

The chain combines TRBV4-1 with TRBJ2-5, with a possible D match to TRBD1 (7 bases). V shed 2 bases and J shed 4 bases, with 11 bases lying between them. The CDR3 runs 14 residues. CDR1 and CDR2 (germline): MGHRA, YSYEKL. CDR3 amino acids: CASSQRRGLETQYF. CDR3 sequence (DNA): TGCGCCAGCAGCCAACGGAGGGGGCTAGAGACCCAGTACTTC.

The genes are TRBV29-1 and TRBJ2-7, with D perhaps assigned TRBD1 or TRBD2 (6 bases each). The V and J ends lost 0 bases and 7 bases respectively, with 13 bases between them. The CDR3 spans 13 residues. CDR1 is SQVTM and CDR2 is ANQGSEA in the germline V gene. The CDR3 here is CSVEDRGAREQYF. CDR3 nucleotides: TGCAGCGTTGAAGATAGGGGGGCGAGAGAGCAGTACTTC.

The CDR3 DNA follows: TGTGCCAGCAGCTTACACAGGGGCAGTAGCTACACCTTC. This gives the protein CASSLHRGSSYTF. The chain combines TRBV7-3 with TRBJ1-2, with TRBD1 matching 7 bases. This CDR3 has 13 residues. The germline V gene encodes CDR1 SGHTA and CDR2 FQGTGA. The V gene end was trimmed by 2 bases and the J gene end by 9 bases; junction bases not matched to a gene: 6. Full variable domain (rest looked up from reference TRBV7-3 and TRBJ1-2): GAGVSQTPSNKVTEKGKYVELRCDPISGHTALYWYRQSLGQGPEFLIYFQGTGAADDSGLPNDRFFAVRPEGSVSTLKIQRTERGDSAVYLCASSLHRGSSYTFGSGTRLTVV.

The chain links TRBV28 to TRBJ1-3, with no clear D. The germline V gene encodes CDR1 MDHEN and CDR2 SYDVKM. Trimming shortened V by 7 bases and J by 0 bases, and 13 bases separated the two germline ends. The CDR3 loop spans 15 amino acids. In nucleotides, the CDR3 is TGTGCCAGCACGAGTTGGTGGAGCTCTGGAAACACCATATATTTT. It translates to CASTSWWSSGNTIYF.

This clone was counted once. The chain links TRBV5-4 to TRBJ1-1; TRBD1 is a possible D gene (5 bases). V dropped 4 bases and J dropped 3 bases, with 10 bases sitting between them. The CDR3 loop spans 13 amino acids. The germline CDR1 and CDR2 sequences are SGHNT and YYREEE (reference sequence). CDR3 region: CASSTDTDTEAFF. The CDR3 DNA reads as TGTGCCAGCAGCACGGACACTGACACTGAAGCTTTCTTT.

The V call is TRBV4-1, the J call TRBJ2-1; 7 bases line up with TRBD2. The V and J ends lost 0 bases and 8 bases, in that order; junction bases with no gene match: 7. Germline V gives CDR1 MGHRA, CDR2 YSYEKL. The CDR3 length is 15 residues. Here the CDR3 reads CASSQDPRGRDEQFF. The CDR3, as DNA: TGCGCCAGCAGCCAAGATCCCCGGGGGAGGGATGAGCAGTTCTTC.

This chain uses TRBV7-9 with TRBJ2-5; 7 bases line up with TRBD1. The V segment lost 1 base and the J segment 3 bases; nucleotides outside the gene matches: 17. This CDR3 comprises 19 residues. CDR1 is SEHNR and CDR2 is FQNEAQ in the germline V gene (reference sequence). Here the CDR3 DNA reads TGTGCCAGCAGCTTAGTATCGGGCAGCGCACAGGGGTTGAAAGAGACCCAGTACTTC. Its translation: CASSLVSGSAQGLKETQYF.

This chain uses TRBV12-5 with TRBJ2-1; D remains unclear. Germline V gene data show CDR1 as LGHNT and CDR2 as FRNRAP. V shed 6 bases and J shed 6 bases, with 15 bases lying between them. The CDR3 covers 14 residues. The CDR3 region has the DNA TGTGCTAGTGGCCCCCTCGACCCCATCAATGAGCAGTTCTTC. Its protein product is CASGPLDPINEQFF.

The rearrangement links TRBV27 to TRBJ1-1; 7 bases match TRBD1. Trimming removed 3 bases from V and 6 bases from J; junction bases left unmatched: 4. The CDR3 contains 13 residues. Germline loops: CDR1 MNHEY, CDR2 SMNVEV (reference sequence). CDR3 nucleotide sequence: TGTGCCAGCAGTTTCGGACAGGCTGCTGAAGCTTTCTTT. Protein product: CASSFGQAAEAFF.

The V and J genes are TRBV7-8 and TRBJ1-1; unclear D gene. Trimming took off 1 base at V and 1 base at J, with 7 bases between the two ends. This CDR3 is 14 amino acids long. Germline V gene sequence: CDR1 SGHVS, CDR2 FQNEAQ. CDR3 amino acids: CASSLGRRNTEAFF. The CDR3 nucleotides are TGTGCCAGCAGCTTAGGCCGAAGGAACACTGAAGCTTTCTTT.

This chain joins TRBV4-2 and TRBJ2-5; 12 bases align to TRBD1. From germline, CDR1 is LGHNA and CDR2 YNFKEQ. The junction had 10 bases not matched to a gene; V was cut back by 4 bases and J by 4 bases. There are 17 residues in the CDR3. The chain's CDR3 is CASSPRDRGLEGETQYF. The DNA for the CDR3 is TGTGCCAGCAGCCCCCGGGACAGGGGGCTTGAGGGAGAGACCCAGTACTTC.

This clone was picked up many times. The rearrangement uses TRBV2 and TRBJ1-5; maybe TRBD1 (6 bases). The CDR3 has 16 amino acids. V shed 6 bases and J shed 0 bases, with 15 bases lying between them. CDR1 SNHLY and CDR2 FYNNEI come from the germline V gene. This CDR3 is CASRAPQGYSNQPQHF. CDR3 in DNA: TGTGCCAGCAGGGCCCCACAGGGATATAGCAATCAGCCCCAGCATTTT.

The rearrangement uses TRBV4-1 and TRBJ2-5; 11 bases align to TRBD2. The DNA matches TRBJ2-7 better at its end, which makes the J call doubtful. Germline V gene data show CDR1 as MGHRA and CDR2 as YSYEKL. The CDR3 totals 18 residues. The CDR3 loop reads CASSLRDVASGRSYEQYF. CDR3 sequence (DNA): TGCGCCAGCAGCCTGCGGGATGTGGCTAGCGGGAGGTCCTACGAGCAGTACTTC.

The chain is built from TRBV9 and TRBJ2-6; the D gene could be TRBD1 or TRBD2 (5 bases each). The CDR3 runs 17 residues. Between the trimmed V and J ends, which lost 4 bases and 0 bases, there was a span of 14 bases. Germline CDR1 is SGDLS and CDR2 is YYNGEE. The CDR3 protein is CASSSRGVPSGANVLTF. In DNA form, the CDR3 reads TGTGCCAGCAGCTCTAGAGGGGTTCCCTCTGGGGCCAACGTCCTGACTTTC. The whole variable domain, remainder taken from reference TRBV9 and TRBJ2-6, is DSGVTQTPKHLITATGQRVTLRCSPRSGDLSVYWYQQSLDQGLQFLIQYYNGEERAKGNILERFSAQQFPDLHSELNLSSLELGDSALYFCASSSRGVPSGANVLTFGAGSRLTVL.

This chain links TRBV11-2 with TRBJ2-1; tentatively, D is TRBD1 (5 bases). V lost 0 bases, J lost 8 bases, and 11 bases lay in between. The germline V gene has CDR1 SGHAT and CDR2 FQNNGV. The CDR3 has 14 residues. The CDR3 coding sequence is TGTGCCAGCAGCTTAGATTTTGGGGCCGATGAGCAGTTCTTC. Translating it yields CASSLDFGADEQFF.

The CDR3 nucleotides are TGCGCCAGCAGCTTGGCTCAGTCCTACAATGAGCAGTTCTTC. Its translation is CASSLAQSYNEQFF. The rearrangement uses TRBV5-1 and TRBJ2-1; D uncertain. The V gene lost 0 bases and the J gene lost 1 base, with 5 bases spanning the gap. The CDR3 has 14 residues. The germline CDR1 and CDR2 sequences are SGHRS and YFSETQ.

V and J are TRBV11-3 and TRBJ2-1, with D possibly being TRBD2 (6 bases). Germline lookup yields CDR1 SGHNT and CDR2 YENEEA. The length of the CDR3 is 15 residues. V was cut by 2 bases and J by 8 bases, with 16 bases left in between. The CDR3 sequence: CASSLRGLVEDEQFF. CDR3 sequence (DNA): TGTGCCAGCAGCTTACGGGGACTGGTTGAGGATGAGCAGTTCTTC.